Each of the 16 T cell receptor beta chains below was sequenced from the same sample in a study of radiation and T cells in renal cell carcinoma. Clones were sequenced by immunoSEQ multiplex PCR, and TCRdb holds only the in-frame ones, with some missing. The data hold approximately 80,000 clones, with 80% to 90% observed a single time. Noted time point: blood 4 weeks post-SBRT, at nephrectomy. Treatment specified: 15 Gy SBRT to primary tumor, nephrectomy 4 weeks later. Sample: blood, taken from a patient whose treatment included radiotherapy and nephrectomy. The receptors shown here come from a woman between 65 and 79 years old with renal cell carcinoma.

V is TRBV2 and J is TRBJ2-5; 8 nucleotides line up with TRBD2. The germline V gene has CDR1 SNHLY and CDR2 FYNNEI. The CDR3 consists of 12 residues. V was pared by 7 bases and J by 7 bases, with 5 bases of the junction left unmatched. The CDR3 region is CASTGGSWTQYF. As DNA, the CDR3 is TGTGCCAGCACGGGAGGGAGTTGGACCCAGTACTTC.

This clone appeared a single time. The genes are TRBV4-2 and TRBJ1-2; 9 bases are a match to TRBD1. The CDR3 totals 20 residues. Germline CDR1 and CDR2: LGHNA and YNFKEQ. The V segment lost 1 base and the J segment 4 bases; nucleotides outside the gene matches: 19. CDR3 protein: CASSQVQPVGQGNHGYGYTF. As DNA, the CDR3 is TGTGCCAGCAGCCAAGTTCAGCCTGTGGGACAGGGAAATCATGGCTATGGCTACACCTTC.

Written as DNA, the CDR3 is TGTGCCACCAGGACAGCCATAAATCAGCCCCAGCATTTT. Its translation is CATRTAINQPQHF. V usage is TRBV28 and J usage is TRBJ1-5; tentatively, D is TRBD1 (6 bases). The CDR3 consists of 13 residues. Germline CDR1 and CDR2: MDHEN and SYDVKM. The V end was cut by 10 bases, the J end by 4 bases, with 14 bases between.

The chain's CDR3 is CASSLVPGSSYNEQFF. CDR3 DNA: TGTGCCAGCAGCTTAGTTCCTGGCAGCTCCTACAATGAGCAGTTCTTC. The chain joins TRBV7-2 to TRBJ2-1; D not resolved. The ends were cut back, 1 base at V and 0 bases at J, with 10 bases in the middle. Germline V gene lookup returns CDR1 SGHTA and CDR2 FQGNSA. The CDR3 is 16 amino acids.

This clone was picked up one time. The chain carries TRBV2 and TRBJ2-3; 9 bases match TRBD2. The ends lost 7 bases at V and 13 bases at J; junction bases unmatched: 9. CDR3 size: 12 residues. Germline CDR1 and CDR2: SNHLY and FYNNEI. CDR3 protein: CASNNRASGEYF. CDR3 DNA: TGTGCCAGCAACAATAGGGCTAGCGGGGAGTATTTT.

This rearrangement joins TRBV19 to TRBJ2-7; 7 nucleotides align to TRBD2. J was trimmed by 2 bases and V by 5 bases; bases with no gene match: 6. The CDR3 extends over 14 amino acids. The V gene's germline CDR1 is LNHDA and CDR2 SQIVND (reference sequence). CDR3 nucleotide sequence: TGTGCCAGTAGTGGATCGGGGGGACCCTACGAGCAGTACTTC. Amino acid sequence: CASSGSGGPYEQYF. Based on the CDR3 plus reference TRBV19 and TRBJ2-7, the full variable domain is DGGITQSPKYLFRKEGQNVTLSCEQNLNHDAMYWYRQDPGQGLRLIYYSQIVNDFQKGDIAEGYSVSREKKESFPLTVTSAQKNPTAFYLCASSGSGGPYEQYFGPGTRLTVT.

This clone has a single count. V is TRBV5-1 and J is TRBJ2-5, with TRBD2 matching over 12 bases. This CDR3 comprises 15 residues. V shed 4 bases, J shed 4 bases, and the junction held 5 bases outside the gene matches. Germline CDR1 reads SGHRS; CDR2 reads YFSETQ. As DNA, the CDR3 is TGCGCCAGCAGCCCAACTAGCGGGGGGCCAGAGACCCAGTACTTC. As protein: CASSPTSGGPETQYF.

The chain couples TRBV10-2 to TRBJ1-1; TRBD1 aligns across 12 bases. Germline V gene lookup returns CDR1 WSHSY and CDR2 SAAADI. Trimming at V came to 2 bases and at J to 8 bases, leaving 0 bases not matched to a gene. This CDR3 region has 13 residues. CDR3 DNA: TGCGCCAGCAGTGAGGGGACAGGGGGCGAAGCTTTCTTT. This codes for CASSEGTGGEAFF.

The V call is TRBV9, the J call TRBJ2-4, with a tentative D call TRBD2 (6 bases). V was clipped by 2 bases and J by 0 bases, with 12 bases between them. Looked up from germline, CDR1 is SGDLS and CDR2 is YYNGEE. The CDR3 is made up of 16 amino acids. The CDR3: CASSVDLGGAKNIQYF. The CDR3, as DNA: TGTGCCAGCAGCGTGGACCTGGGGGGAGCCAAAAACATTCAGTACTTC.

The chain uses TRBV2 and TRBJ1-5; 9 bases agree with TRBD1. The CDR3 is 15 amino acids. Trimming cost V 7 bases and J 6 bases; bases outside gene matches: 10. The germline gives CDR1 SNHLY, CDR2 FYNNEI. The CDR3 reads CASTSGQGMGQPQHF. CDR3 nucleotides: TGTGCCAGCACCTCCGGACAGGGGATGGGTCAGCCCCAGCATTTT.

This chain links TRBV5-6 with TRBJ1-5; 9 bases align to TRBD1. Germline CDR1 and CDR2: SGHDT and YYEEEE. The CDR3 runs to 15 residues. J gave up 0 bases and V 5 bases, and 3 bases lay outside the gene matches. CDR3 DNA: TGTGCCAGCAGACGGACAGGGGATAGCAATCAGCCCCAGCATTTT. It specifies CASRRTGDSNQPQHF.

CDR3 protein: CASSPTRTQRETQYF. CDR3 DNA sequence: TGTGCCAGCAGCCCGACTAGGACCCAACGGGAGACCCAGTACTTC. This chain joins TRBV6-1 and TRBJ2-5, with D possibly TRBD2 on 6 matching bases. Trimming stripped 6 bases from V and 5 bases from J, with 19 bases between. The CDR3 consists of 15 residues. The V gene's germline CDR1 is MNHNS and CDR2 SASEGT.

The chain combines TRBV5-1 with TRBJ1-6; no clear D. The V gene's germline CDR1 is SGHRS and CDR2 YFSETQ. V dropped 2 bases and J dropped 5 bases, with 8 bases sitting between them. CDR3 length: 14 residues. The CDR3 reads CASSLAEDNSPLHF. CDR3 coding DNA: TGCGCCAGCAGCTTAGCAGAAGATAATTCACCCCTCCACTTT.

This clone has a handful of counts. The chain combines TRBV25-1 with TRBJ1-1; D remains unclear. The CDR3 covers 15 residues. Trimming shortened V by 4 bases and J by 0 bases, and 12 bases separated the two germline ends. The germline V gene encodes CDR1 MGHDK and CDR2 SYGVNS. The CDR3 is CASSAGRTMNTEAFF. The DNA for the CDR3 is TGTGCCAGCAGTGCCGGCCGTACTATGAACACTGAAGCTTTCTTT.

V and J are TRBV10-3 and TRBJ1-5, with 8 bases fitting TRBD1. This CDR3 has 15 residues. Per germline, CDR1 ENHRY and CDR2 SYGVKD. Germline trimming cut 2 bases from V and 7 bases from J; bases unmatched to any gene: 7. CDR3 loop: CAISEPQGGTQPQHF. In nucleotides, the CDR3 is TGTGCCATCAGTGAGCCACAGGGGGGTACCCAGCCCCAGCATTTT.

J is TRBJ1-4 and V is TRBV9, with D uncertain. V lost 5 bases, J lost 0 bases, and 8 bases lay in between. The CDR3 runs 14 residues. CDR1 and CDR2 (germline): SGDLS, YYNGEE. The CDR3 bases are TGTGCCAGCAGTCAATTTGCAACTAATGAAAAACTGTTTTTT. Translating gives CASSQFATNEKLFF.